This TCR beta chain is from a study of blood T cell repertoires in COVID-19. Study-level information: The study drew acute and convalescent COVID-19 samples from the United States, Italy and Spain.

Profiled with immunoSEQ multiplex PCR; TCRdb holds only in-frame clones, not every one. The sample has roughly 180,000 clones; about 81% are singletons. Seattle participants joined during active infection and were tracked over time. Germline V gives CDR1 KGHDR, CDR2 SFDVKD. The CDR3 sequence is 16 residues long. Losses at the gene ends were 4 bases for V and 0 bases for J; bases not matched to a gene: 3. This receptor was obtained from a woman aged 80 or older with COVID-19, enrolled during active disease. Material for sequencing was peripheral blood. The V gene is TRBV24-1, the J gene TRBJ2-1; 9 bases agree with TRBD2. DNA of the CDR3: TGTGCCACCAGTGACCCTAGCGGGAACTCCTACAATGAGCAGTTCTTC. It specifies CATSDPSGNSYNEQFF.